This T cell receptor (beta chain) was observed in a study of Graves' ophthalmopathy and Graves' hyperthyroidism. Germline values: CDR1 MNHEY, CDR2 SMNVEV (reference sequence). V lost 8 bases and J 10 bases, leaving 18 bases between the germline ends. The CDR3 consists of 14 residues. As the template, RNA transcripts were used to amplify TCR beta CDR3 regions. In the first round, RT-PCR was carried out with HTBI primers, and a multiplex PCR formed the second round. TCRdb recomputed calls from the multiplex PCR reads with MiXCR, one row per CDR3 protein. The sample yields over a million distinct CDR3 sequences, 35% to 40% seen once. The study recruited hyperthyroidism patients aged 18 to 65 who were newly diagnosed, under 2 months' duration.

The chain has TRBV27 and TRBJ1-6; unclear D gene. The TCR sequence derives from an adult man with Graves' hyperthyroidism. Material for sequencing was peripheral blood or thyroid tissue (not recorded which). CDR3 DNA: TGTGCCAGCGCATTGGCGGGGAGTGGGTCACCCCTCCACTTT. It encodes CASALAGSGSPLHF.